This TCR beta chain was observed in a study of control samples from healthy donors and cancer patients. Here immunoSEQ multiplex PCR was the method, and the copy in TCRdb shows in-frame clones only, minus some. The repertoire has about 230,000 clones, approximately 80% of them found once; the top ten carry about 14%. Germline lookup yields CDR1 SGHTA and CDR2 FQGTGA. V lost 4 bases and J 9 bases, leaving 13 bases between the germline ends. This CDR3 region has 13 residues. Sample: PBMCs. The gene calls are TRBV7-3 and TRBJ2-1; D may be TRBD2 (5 bases). The receptor was derived from a woman aged 55-70 years with lung cancer. The CDR3 nucleotides are TGTGCCAGCAGCTCTAGAGGGCCGGGTGAGCAGTTCTTC. This encodes CASSSRGPGEQFF.